The clone carrying this TCR beta chain occurred many times. The CDR3 covers 16 residues. With 5 bases clipped from V and 4 bases from J, the junction kept 8 bases outside the gene matches. Germline loops: CDR1 LNHDA, CDR2 SQIVND (reference sequence). This sample stems from a study of patients with pleural tuberculosis. Each CDR3 protein is one row after TCRdb ran MiXCR on the reads. This sample carries around 50,000 distinct CDR3 sequences, less than 9.5% of them seen once, and the ten largest clones take under 20%. The chain combines TRBV19 with TRBJ1-4; TRBD1 agrees at 9 bases. The TCR sequence derives from a human donor with pleural tuberculosis. The CDR3 sequence is CASSPWGTGINEKLFF. CDR3 in DNA: TGTGCCAGTAGTCCCTGGGGGACAGGGATTAATGAAAAACTGTTTTTT.